This T cell receptor beta chain appears in the sequencing data of a study of blood T cell repertoires in COVID-19. Profiling relied on immunoSEQ multiplex PCR, and the TCRdb table lists in-frame clones only, not all of them. The sample contains around 60,000 clones, 88% of which appear only once. From germline, CDR1 is LGHDT and CDR2 YNNKEL (reference sequence). This CDR3 is built from 14 residues. V dropped 3 bases and J dropped 4; count of bases not matched to a gene: 4. The clonotype comes from a middle-aged man with active COVID-19. The gene calls are TRBV3-1 (or the pseudogene TRBV3-2) and TRBJ2-5; 8 positions agree with TRBD1. Sample: peripheral blood. CDR3 in amino acids: CASSHRTGTETQYF. The CDR3 coding sequence is TGTGCCAGCAGCCACCGGACAGGGACAGAGACCCAGTACTTC.